The rows below give T cell receptor beta chains drawn from one sample of a study of cytomegalovirus exposure and HLA in healthy donors. Assay: immunoSEQ multiplex PCR; the TCRdb copy retains only in-frame clones and omits some. The data contain approximately 59,000 clones, 68% of them singletons. Material: PBMCs. The receptors here all came from a man between 40 and 49 years old in good health and CMV-seropositive. Each CDR3 is given with its conserved first and last residue. Each record gives: V gene, D gene, J gene, clone size, CDR3 DNA, CDR3 protein. A D gene is named only where the DNA matches it firmly. Size is omitted from some rows. Given values are once, few, many or a class for expanded clones.

>TRBV2|TRBD2|TRBJ2-5|once
TGTGCCAGCAGTGAAAGTAGGACTAGCGGGATTGAGTACTTC
CASSESRTSGIEYF
>TRBV19|.|TRBJ2-3|.
TGTGCCAGTAGTATAGTTAAGGGGGCAGATACGCAGTATTTT
CASSIVKGADTQYF
>TRBV5-4|.|TRBJ1-2|few
TGTGCCAGCAGCTTGGACTCCAGGGGATACATGGGCTACACCTTC
CASSLDSRGYMGYTF
>TRBV10-3|TRBD1|TRBJ1-5|.
TGTGCCATCAGTGACCCAGGGACAGGCAATCAGCCCCAGCATTTT
CAISDPGTGNQPQHF
>TRBV7-9|TRBD2|TRBJ2-5|.
TGTGCCAGCAGCCCACCGGCGGGAGCAGGAGAGACCCAGTACTTC
CASSPPAGAGETQYF
>TRBV7-9|.|TRBJ2-5|.
TGTGCCAGCAGCTTACAACAGGGACCGCGAGAGACCCAGTACTTC
CASSLQQGPRETQYF
>TRBV25-1|.|TRBJ1-2|.
TGTGCCAGCAGTGAGGTCAGGGGTATCCCACAACTCGGCTATGGCTACACCTTC
CASSEVRGIPQLGYGYTF
>TRBV19|TRBD1|TRBJ2-2|.
TGTGCCAGTAGTACATCACTCGGGACAGGGATCACCGGGGAGCTGTTTTTT
CASSTSLGTGITGELFF
>TRBV7-9|.|TRBJ2-7|few
TGTGCCAGCAGCCCGTCGCGGGGCTCCTACGAGCAGTACTTC
CASSPSRGSYEQYF
>TRBV27|TRBD1|TRBJ2-7|.
TGTGCCAGCAGTTTGTCCCGGGACAGGGACGAGCAGTACTTC
CASSLSRDRDEQYF
>TRBV7-2|TRBD1|TRBJ2-7|.
TGTGCCAGCAGCAGAAGACAGGGGAATGTCAACGAGCAGTACTTC
CASSRRQGNVNEQYF
>TRBV25-1|TRBD1|TRBJ2-7|.
TGTGCCAGCAACAAAGGACAGGGGGCCCACGAGCAGTACTTC
CASNKGQGAHEQYF
>TRBV27|.|TRBJ1-6|few
TGTGCCAGCAGTGTCCCGCAGGGGCCCCTTGGAAGTAATTCACCCCTCCACTTT
CASSVPQGPLGSNSPLHF
>TRBV6-5|.|TRBJ2-1|few
TGTGCCAGCAGTTACCAACGGAGGGCCGATGAGCAGTTCTTC
CASSYQRRADEQFF
>TRBV4-1|.|TRBJ2-4|.
TGCGCCAGCAGCCAAGTTAACACGTTTGTGTACTTC
CASSQVNTFVYF
>TRBV7-9|TRBD2|TRBJ2-1|few
TGTGCCAGCAGCCCGAGGACTAGCCTTTACTCCTACAATGAGCAGTTCTTC
CASSPRTSLYSYNEQFF
>TRBV18|TRBD2|TRBJ2-7|.
TGTGCCAGCTCACCGACTAGCGGGAGCTACGAGCAGTACTTC
CASSPTSGSYEQYF
>TRBV30|.|TRBJ1-2|once
TGTGCCTGGAGGGACTACTCCTATGGCTACACCTTC
CAWRDYSYGYTF
>TRBV2|.|TRBJ1-5|.
TGTGCCAGCAGTGAATACAGGGATCAGCCCCAGCATTTT
CASSEYRDQPQHF
>TRBV29-1|.|TRBJ1-1|once
TGCAGCGTTGTCGACGCCATCCCGGGGGGTTTAGCTTTCTTT
CSVVDAIPGGLAFF
>TRBV7-2|.|TRBJ1-3|few
TGTGCCAGCAGAACCTACCACAGCTCTGGAAACACCATATATTTT
CASRTYHSSGNTIYF
>TRBV25-1|TRBD1|TRBJ1-2|.
TGTGCCAGCAGTGCAAGGGACAGCCCAAACTATGGCTACACCTTC
CASSARDSPNYGYTF
>TRBV5-1|.|TRBJ2-3|.
TGCGCCAGCAGCTTACTGCGAGATGTTGCAGATACGCAGTATTTT
CASSLLRDVADTQYF
>TRBV29-1|TRBD2|TRBJ2-3|.
TGCAGCGCCTCTAGGGGTAGCGGGGGTTCGGAAGATACGCAGTATTTT
CSASRGSGGSEDTQYF
>TRBV30|.|TRBJ2-5|few
TGTGCCTGGAGTTTGGGACTTTTTGAGACCCAGTACTTC
CAWSLGLFETQYF
>TRBV6-5|.|TRBJ2-3|few
TGTGCCAGCAGTTCCTCAGGGGCTAAGTCGCAGTATTTT
CASSSSGAKSQYF
>TRBV27|TRBD1|TRBJ1-6|.
TGTGCCAGCAGTACCCCGGACAGGGCGGCTTCACCCCTCCACTTT
CASSTPDRAASPLHF
>TRBV9|.|TRBJ1-5|medium-sized
TGTGCCAGCAGCGTAGACGGTAGCAATCAGCCCCAGCATTTT
CASSVDGSNQPQHF
>TRBV2|.|TRBJ1-2|.
TGTGCCAGCAGTGAGGGCAGGGTCTATGGCTACACCTTC
CASSEGRVYGYTF
>TRBV7-9|.|TRBJ1-2|.
TGTGCCAGCAGCCCGACACAGGGTCCCTATGGCTACACCTTC
CASSPTQGPYGYTF
>TRBV4-1|.|TRBJ1-2|few
TGCGCCAGCAGCCAAGATCCTCGGGGATATGGCTACACCTTC
CASSQDPRGYGYTF
>TRBV4-1|TRBD1|TRBJ2-4|.
TGCGCCAGCAGGGCGGGACAGGGGGACGGAAACATTCAGTACTTC
CASRAGQGDGNIQYF
>TRBV4-2|.|TRBJ1-3|.
TGTGCCAGCAGCCAAGATCGGGGGGTGGCTGGAAACACCATATATTTT
CASSQDRGVAGNTIYF
>TRBV30|.|TRBJ1-3|.
TGTGCCTGGAGGCATGGCAGGGGCACTGGAAACACCATATATTTT
CAWRHGRGTGNTIYF
>TRBV6-6|.|TRBJ2-5|.
TGTGCCAGCAGACTAGAAGGGGGACAAGAGACCCAGTACTTC
CASRLEGGQETQYF
>TRBV7-8|.|TRBJ2-7|.
TGTGCCAGCAGCAGTACAGGGTTGATGTTCTACGAGCAGTACTTC
CASSSTGLMFYEQYF
>TRBV7-2|.|TRBJ2-2|.
TGTGCCAGCAGCCCCCGGACAGTAACTTCGAGAGGGGAGCTGTTTTTT
CASSPRTVTSRGELFF
>TRBV7-9|TRBD2|TRBJ2-5|.
TGTGCCAGCAGCTCGACTAGCGGGAGTGAGACCCAGTACTTC
CASSSTSGSETQYF
>TRBV10-3|TRBD2|TRBJ2-2|.
TGTGCCATCAGTGAAACCCTACTAGCGGGGGGAACGTCGAACACCGGGGAGCTGTTTTTT
CAISETLLAGGTSNTGELFF
>TRBV6-1|.|TRBJ2-2|.
TGTGCCAGCAGTGAACGGCGGAGAGGGCCGAACACCGGGGAGCTGTTTTTT
CASSERRRGPNTGELFF
>TRBV27|.|TRBJ1-1|.
TGTGCCAGCAGACCATGGGGAGGCACTGAAGCTTTCTTT
CASRPWGGTEAFF
>TRBV18|.|TRBJ2-7|.
TGTGCCAGCTCACCACCTGGTACCGGGGTGTTGTACGAGCAGTACTTC
CASSPPGTGVLYEQYF
>TRBV7-2|.|TRBJ2-7|.
TGTGCCAGCACCTCTCAGGACAGAAACTACGAGCAGTACTTC
CASTSQDRNYEQYF